Below, 16 T cell receptor beta chains from the same sample are listed, as sequenced in a study of cytomegalovirus exposure and HLA in healthy donors. Use of 60 Vbeta and 13 Jbeta primers characterized the PCR. Measured with immunoSEQ multiplex PCR; TCRdb has only the in-frame clones, and not every one. The sample lists over 110,000 clones, 82% occurring once. Sequencing input: PBMCs. The receptors were gathered from a male donor in good health and CMV-seronegative.

The chain couples TRBV30 to TRBJ1-1; TRBD1 agrees at 8 bases. CDR3 size: 14 residues. Trimming at V came to 2 bases and at J to 5 bases, leaving 7 bases not matched to a gene. Germline V lookup: CDR1 GTSNPN, CDR2 SVGIG (reference sequence). The CDR3 loop reads CAWSRTGLGTEAFF. The CDR3 DNA sequence: TGTGCCTGGAGTAGGACAGGGTTGGGGACTGAAGCTTTCTTT.

This chain joins TRBV5-4 and TRBJ2-1; possible D gene TRBD1, 6 bases. The CDR3 covers 15 residues. Looked up from germline, CDR1 is SGHNT and CDR2 is YYREEE (reference sequence). Deletions cut 7 bases from V and 5 bases from J, with 19 bases between. The CDR3 DNA sequence: TGTGCCAGCGGATTGATGGGGAAGGGGGACAATGAGCAGTTCTTC. Its protein is CASGLMGKGDNEQFF.

J is TRBJ1-4 and V is TRBV27, with D perhaps TRBD1 (5 bases). V was trimmed by 7 bases and J by 3 bases, leaving 15 bases between them. CDR1 and CDR2 from the germline V gene are MNHEY and SMNVEV (reference sequence). The CDR3 is 15 amino acids. CDR3 protein: CASTRSGDPNEKLFF. The CDR3 region has the DNA TGTGCCAGCACCAGGTCGGGGGATCCTAATGAAAAACTGTTTTTT.

The V and J genes are TRBV30 and TRBJ1-1; the match to TRBD1 covers 10 bases. This CDR3 spans 13 amino acids. The germline CDR1 and CDR2 sequences are GTSNPN and SVGIG (reference sequence). With 3 bases clipped from V and 3 bases from J, the junction kept 1 base outside the gene matches. CDR3 nucleotide sequence: TGTGCCTGGAGAGGGACAGGGGACACTGAAGCTTTCTTT. Translation gives CAWRGTGDTEAFF.

V is TRBV2 and J is TRBJ2-1; D perhaps matches TRBD2 (5 bases). From germline, CDR1 is SNHLY and CDR2 FYNNEI. Between the trimmed V and J ends, which lost 8 bases and 10 bases, there was a span of 12 bases. The CDR3 totals 11 residues. In DNA, the CDR3 is TGTGCCAGCGTGAGGGCGGGCGAGCAGTTCTTC. The encoded protein is CASVRAGEQFF.

The genes are TRBV6-4 and TRBJ2-3; D ambiguous. Germline V lookup: CDR1 MRHNA, CDR2 SNTAGT. V was shortened by 2 bases and J by 5 bases, with 5 bases between the two germline ends. CDR3 length: 12 residues. The CDR3 DNA reads as TGTGCCAGCAGTGACAACGGAGATACGCAGTATTTT. Translating gives CASSDNGDTQYF.

The V call is TRBV7-9, the J call TRBJ2-3; D may be TRBD1 (6 bases). V lost 4 bases and J lost 2, with 10 bases in between. The germline CDR1 and CDR2 sequences are SEHNR and FQNEAQ (reference sequence). This CDR3 has 14 residues. CDR3 amino acids: CASSSGAFTDTQYF. The CDR3 DNA is TGTGCCAGCAGCTCAGGGGCCTTCACAGATACGCAGTATTTT.

This chain joins TRBV2 and TRBJ1-1; weak D call: TRBD1 (6 bases). V was cut by 6 bases and J by 0 bases, with 17 bases left in between. This CDR3 is built from 16 residues. Germline CDR1 SNHLY, CDR2 FYNNEI. This CDR3 reads CASRPLGRGVNTEAFF. The CDR3 DNA is TGTGCCAGCAGACCTTTGGGGAGGGGGGTGAACACTGAAGCTTTCTTT.

The chain uses TRBV9 and TRBJ2-5, with TRBD2 matching 8 bases. V was clipped by 2 bases and J by 3 bases; unmatched bases: 3. There are 14 residues in the CDR3. From germline, CDR1 is SGDLS and CDR2 YYNGEE. DNA for the CDR3: TGTGCCAGCAGCGTTGAAGCGGGGGAAGAGACCCAGTACTTC. As protein: CASSVEAGEETQYF.

This sequence joins TRBV9 and TRBJ2-7, with a weak D call TRBD2 (5 bases). This CDR3 has 14 amino acids. V lost 2 bases and J 6 bases, leaving 15 bases between the germline ends. Germline CDR1 and CDR2: SGDLS and YYNGEE. The CDR3 DNA reads TGTGCCAGCAGCGTTTCTAGCAGCAGCAGCGAGCAGTACTTC. Translated: CASSVSSSSSEQYF.

The V gene is TRBV7-8, the J gene TRBJ1-1; 9 nucleotides align to TRBD1. This CDR3 is 14 amino acids long. Germline V gene sequence: CDR1 SGHVS, CDR2 FQNEAQ. With V trimmed by 4 bases and J by 8 bases, 8 bases remained unmatched. The CDR3 nucleotides are TGTGCCAGCAGCTGGGACAGGGCTGATCCCGAAGCTTTCTTT. Translating it yields CASSWDRADPEAFF.

This clone was observed once. V gene TRBV30 combines with J gene TRBJ2-3; maybe TRBD2 (7 bases). Trimming removed 0 bases at V and 2 bases at J, with 15 bases between. The CDR3 runs to 16 residues. Per germline, CDR1 GTSNPN and CDR2 SVGIG (reference sequence). The CDR3 is CAWSVRGTTYTDTQYF. The CDR3 nucleotides read TGTGCCTGGAGTGTTAGGGGGACTACGTACACAGATACGCAGTATTTT.

The rearrangement links TRBV4-3 to TRBJ2-1; TRBD1 aligns across 11 bases. Trimming cost V 0 bases and J 6 bases; bases outside gene matches: 4. Germline CDR1 and CDR2: LGHNA and YSLEER. This CDR3 is built from 16 residues. CDR3 region: CASSQERGTGGNEQFF. In DNA form, the CDR3 reads TGCGCCAGCAGCCAAGAAAGGGGGACAGGGGGCAATGAGCAGTTCTTC.

Regarding this clone: One end of the junction is discordant with germline, which a read error may explain. Other DNA sequences of this sample code for an identical CDR3. The chain is built from TRBV6-6 and TRBJ1-1; D is ambiguous. The CDR3 runs 15 residues. Germline loops: CDR1 MNHNY, CDR2 SVGAGI (reference sequence). CDR3 region: CASRPVEGMNTEAFF. CDR3 sequence (DNA): TGTGCCAGCAGACCCGTGGAGGGAATGAACACTGAAGCCTTCTTT.

The chain employs TRBV7-2 and TRBJ2-3, with 8 bases fitting TRBD1. Germline-derived CDR1 and CDR2 are SGHTA and FQGNSA. With V trimmed by 3 bases and J by 2 bases, 10 bases remained unmatched. This CDR3 region has 17 residues. For the CDR3, the DNA is TGTGCCAGCAGCTTCTATCCGACAGGGGCCTTCACAGATACGCAGTATTTT. Encoded protein: CASSFYPTGAFTDTQYF.

The chain joins TRBV19 to TRBJ2-2, with D unclear. Germline lookup yields CDR1 LNHDA and CDR2 SQIVND (reference sequence). V was trimmed by 6 bases and J by 7 bases, leaving 12 bases between them. CDR3 length: 13 amino acids. The CDR3 coding sequence is TGTGCCAGTAGCCCCCCCAGAGGCGGGGAGCTGTTTTTT. As protein: CASSPPRGGELFF.